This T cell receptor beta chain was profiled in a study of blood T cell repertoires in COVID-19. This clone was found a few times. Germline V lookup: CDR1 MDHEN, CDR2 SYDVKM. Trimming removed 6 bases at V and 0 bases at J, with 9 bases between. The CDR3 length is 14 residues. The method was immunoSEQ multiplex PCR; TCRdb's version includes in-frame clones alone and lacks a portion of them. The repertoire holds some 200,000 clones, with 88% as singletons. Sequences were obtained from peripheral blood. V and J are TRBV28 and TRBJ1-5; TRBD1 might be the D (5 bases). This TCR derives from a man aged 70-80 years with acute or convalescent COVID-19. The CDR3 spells CASRTVVSNQPQHF. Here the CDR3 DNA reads TGTGCCAGCAGGACAGTCGTTAGCAATCAGCCCCAGCATTTT.